What follows are 15 T cell receptor delta chains derived from one specimen sequenced in a study of gamma-delta chains in newborns, infants, children (dated by TCRdb to the late 2010s). The sequencing machine was an Illumina MiSeq. TCRdb called clones anew from the public reads via CATT; matching DNA rows were later pooled. The table for this sample lists about 6,100 delta-chain clones; 2.6% of them were counted only once. The top ten clones comprise roughly 15% of the sample. Sequenced input: blood. The source is a child who was a newborn, infant or young child, either healthy, febrile or measles-vaccinated (not recorded which).

This clone is classed as medium-sized. The same CDR3 is also encoded by other DNA sequences in this sample. J is TRDJ3 and V is TRDV2; 12 nucleotides line up with TRDD3. The V segment lost 4 bases and the J segment 2 bases; nucleotides outside the gene matches: 5. This CDR3 region has 18 residues. The V gene's germline CDR1 is GEAIGNYY and CDR2 EKD. CDR3 region: CACEGLGDTTWDTRQMFF. DNA of the CDR3: TGTGCCTGTGAGGGGCTGGGGGATACGACCTGGGACACCCGACAGATGTTTTTC.

In regard to this clone: Its ends do not fully match the called genes, so a read error is possible. V usage is TRDV2 and J usage is TRDJ3; 11 bases fit TRDD3. The CDR3 is 18 amino acids. Per the germline V gene, CDR1 is GEAIGNYY and CDR2 is EKD. DNA of the CDR3: TGTGCCTGTGACAAAATACTGGGGGATAGTTGGGGCACCCGACAGATGTTTTTC. It translates to CACDKILGDSWGTRQMFF.

This clone is labeled as large. Other DNA sequences in the sample encode the same CDR3. V gene TRDV2 combines with J gene TRDJ2; a possible D gene is TRDD3 (5 bases). V shed 3 bases and J shed 0 bases, with 16 bases lying between them. The CDR3 extends over 17 amino acids. The V gene's germline CDR1 is GEAIGNYY and CDR2 EKD. The DNA for the CDR3 is TGTGCCTGTGACTCGTGGGGTTCTTCAGCTTTGACAGCACAACTCTTCTTT. Its translation is CACDSWGSSALTAQLFF.

Relative to its sample, this clone is medium-sized (0.01 to 0.1%). The same CDR3 arises from other DNA sequences in this sample as well. The rearrangement joins TRDV2 to TRDJ1; 8 positions match TRDD3. The CDR3 is 14 amino acids. The germline CDR1 and CDR2 sequences are GEAIGNYY and EKD. V dropped 3 bases and J dropped 2; count of bases not matched to a gene: 4. CDR3 bases: TGTGCCTGTGACCCCTGGGGGACTACCGATAAACTCATCTTT. Protein product: CACDPWGTTDKLIF.

Of note for this clone: At one end the junction does not follow the germline gene, possibly because of a read error. Other DNA sequences from this sample encode an identical CDR3 as well. This chain uses TRDV2 with TRDJ3; the match to TRDD3 covers 11 bases. Germline V gene data show CDR1 as GEAIGNYY and CDR2 as EKD. The CDR3 is 20 residues long. CDR3 DNA: TGTGCCTGTGACACCGCCTGGGGGATACCGAGCTCCTGGGACACCCGACAGATGTTCTTC. As protein: CACDTAWGIPSSWDTRQMFF.

This clone is deemed medium-sized. V gene TRDV2 combines with J gene TRDJ3; D is undetermined. Trimming took 3 bases from V and 2 from J, leaving 10 bases between them. From germline, CDR1 is GEAIGNYY and CDR2 EKD. CDR3 length: 16 residues. This CDR3 reads CACDPLRAWDTRQMFF. The CDR3 bases are TGTGCCTGTGACCCGCTACGCGCCTGGGACACCCGACAGATGTTTTTC.

A note on this clone: Germline and junction disagree at one end, which may indicate a read error. The chain carries TRDV2 and TRDJ2; TRDD3 agrees at 8 bases. Germline CDR1 and CDR2: GEAIGNYY and EKD. The CDR3 sequence is 17 residues long. This CDR3 reads CACDALTGGSLTAQPFF. In DNA, the CDR3 is TGTGCCTGTGACGCCCTGACTGGGGGGTCTTTGACAGCACAACCCTTCTTT.

A note on this clone: The amino acid sequence in TCRdb belongs to a much larger clone and departs from this DNA's translation at residue 3, likely a sequencing read error; the sequence shown is translated from the DNA. The chain employs TRDV2 and TRDJ1, with 8 bases that match TRDD3. The length of the CDR3 is 15 residues. From germline, CDR1 is GEAIGNYY and CDR2 EKD. The CDR3 sequence is CARDTVGYATDKLIF. The CDR3, as DNA: TGTGCCCGTGACACCGTGGGATACGCCACCGATAAACTCATCTTT.

This clone was counted a few times. Since a much larger clone is just one base distant, this may be a read error. The identical CDR3 is also encoded by other nucleotide sequences in the sample. The rearrangement links TRDV2 to TRDJ3; D is possibly TRDD3 (5 bases). This CDR3 has 15 amino acids. Germline values: CDR1 GEAIGNYY, CDR2 EKD. CDR3 in amino acids: CACDPVSWDTRQMFF. CDR3 nucleotides: TGTGCCTGTGACCCCGTCTCCTGGGACACCCGGCAGATGTTTTTC.

This clone showed up just a few times. The protein TCRdb lists belongs to a much larger clone and differs from this DNA's translation at residue 8, which points to a read error; the protein shown is made from the DNA. V gene TRDV2 combines with J gene TRDJ2, with a tentative D call TRDD3 (6 bases). The CDR3 spans 13 residues. Germline V gene lookup returns CDR1 GEAIGNYY and CDR2 EKD. V was shortened by 0 bases and J by 6 bases, with 7 bases between the two germline ends. CDR3 DNA sequence: TGTGCCTGTGACACCTGGGGGGCAGCACAACTCTTCTTT. Translating it yields CACDTWGAAQLFF.

In regard to this clone: A much larger clone lies one base from this, so it may be a read error. The sample has other DNA sequences that encode this CDR3 too. The chain is built from TRDV2 and TRDJ2, with 13 nucleotides matching TRDD3. Per the germline V gene, CDR1 is GEAIGNYY and CDR2 is EKD. CDR3 size: 16 residues. V lost 3 bases, J lost 2 bases, and 2 bases stayed unmatched. The CDR3 bases are TGTGCCTGTGACGTACTGGGGGATACGTTGACAGCACAACTCTTCTTT. Protein product: CACDVLGDTLTAQLFF.

This clone turned up a few times. The likely explanation is a read error, given a far larger clone one base away. CDR3 sequence (DNA): TGTGCCTGTGACACCGTACTGGGGGAGAGCTCCTGGGACACCCAACAGATGTTTTTC. This translates into CACDTVLGESSWDTQQMFF. The chain couples TRDV2 to TRDJ3; 9 positions agree with TRDD3. Germline-derived CDR1 and CDR2 are GEAIGNYY and EKD. CDR3 length: 19 residues.

The sample holds a few counts of this clone. One junction end does not reproduce the germline sequence, and a read error may be involved. The chain combines TRDV2 with TRDJ3; 7 bases match TRDD3. In germline, CDR1 is GEAIGNYY, CDR2 EKD. The CDR3 runs to 20 residues. CDR3: CACDGALGARSSRDTRQMFF. The CDR3 nucleotides are TGTGCCTGTGACGGAGCTCTGGGGGCTCGAAGCTCCCGGGACACCCGACAGATGTTTTTC.

This clone has more than one count but fewer than ten. A much larger clone lies a single base off, so this may be a read error. Other DNA sequences in the same sample also yield this CDR3. The CDR3 protein is CACDPLGDTPLTAQLFF. The CDR3 DNA reads as TGCGCCTGTGACCCACTGGGGGATACCCCTTTGACAGCACAACTCTTCTTT. The V and J genes are TRDV2 and TRDJ2; TRDD3 agrees at 12 bases. The CDR3 runs to 17 residues. Germline V lookup: CDR1 GEAIGNYY, CDR2 EKD.

This clone is medium-sized. Other nucleotide sequences in the sample specify the same CDR3. The J gene is TRDJ3, the V gene TRDV2; 7 positions agree with TRDD3. Germline values: CDR1 GEAIGNYY, CDR2 EKD. The length of the CDR3 is 20 residues. The V and J ends lost 0 bases and 5 bases, in that order; junction bases with no gene match: 15. Here the CDR3 DNA reads TGTGCCTGTGACACCGTGCCTGGGGATATAAGCCTCGGGGACACCCGACAGATGTTTTTC. Its translation: CACDTVPGDISLGDTRQMFF.